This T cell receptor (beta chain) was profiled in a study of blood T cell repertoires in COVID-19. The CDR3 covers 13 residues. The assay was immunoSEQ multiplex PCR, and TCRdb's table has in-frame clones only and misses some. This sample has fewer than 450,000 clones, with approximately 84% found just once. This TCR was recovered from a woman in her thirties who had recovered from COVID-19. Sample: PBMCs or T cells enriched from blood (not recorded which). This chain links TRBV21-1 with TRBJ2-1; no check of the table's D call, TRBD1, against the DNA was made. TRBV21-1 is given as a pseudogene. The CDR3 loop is CASKGQAYNEQFF. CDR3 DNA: TGTGCCAGCAAGGGACAGGCCTACAATGAGCAGTTCTTC.